One sample yielded the 30 T cell receptor beta chains listed below, sequenced in a study of control samples from healthy donors and cancer patients. Clones were sequenced by immunoSEQ multiplex PCR, and TCRdb holds only the in-frame ones, with some missing. The table has 95,000 to 130,000 clones, about 88% seen once. Sequencing was carried out using blood. The origin of the receptors is a woman between 65 and 79 years old in good health.

The V and J genes are TRBV29-1 and TRBJ1-5; 7 nucleotides match TRBD1. V gave up 6 bases and J gave up 5 bases; unmatched junction bases: 7. Germline V gene data show CDR1 as SQVTM and CDR2 as ANQGSEA. The CDR3 spans 13 residues. CDR3 DNA: TGCAGCGTGAGGGACAGTCTGGATCAGCCCCAGCATTTT. Amino acid sequence: CSVRDSLDQPQHF.

CDR3 residues: CANFGPRTSGGSGELFF. CDR3 in DNA: TGTGCCAACTTCGGGCCCAGGACTAGCGGGGGGTCCGGGGAGCTGTTTTTT. J is TRBJ2-2 and V is TRBV27, with 14 positions matching TRBD2. V was pared by 10 bases and J by 6 bases, with 13 bases of the junction left unmatched. The CDR3 has 17 residues. CDR1 and CDR2 (germline): MNHEY, SMNVEV (reference sequence).

The count of this clone is one. CDR3 DNA: TGTGCCAGCAGCAGGGGTGGCGGAAACACCATATATTTT. Translation gives CASSRGGGNTIYF. The chain employs TRBV11-2 and TRBJ1-3, with D perhaps TRBD1 (5 bases). This CDR3 contains 13 residues. V shed 5 bases and J shed 4 bases, with 9 bases lying between them. CDR1 and CDR2 (germline): SGHAT, FQNNGV.

V and J are TRBV25-1 and TRBJ1-2; 7 bases align to TRBD1. Germline V gene data show CDR1 as MGHDK and CDR2 as SYGVNS. This CDR3 spans 15 amino acids. V shed 6 bases and J 5 bases; nucleotides not matched to a gene: 12. The CDR3 spells CASRADRVEGYGYTF. CDR3 nucleotide sequence: TGTGCCAGCAGAGCTGACAGGGTGGAAGGGTATGGCTACACCTTC.

V and J are TRBV4-2 and TRBJ1-2; D ambiguous. Germline CDR1 LGHNA, CDR2 YNFKEQ. Trimming took 1 base from V and 7 from J, leaving 16 bases between them. The CDR3 spans 15 residues. The CDR3, as DNA: TGTGCCAGCAGCCAAGTGAGCCTCACGGCAAGTGGCTACACCTTC. Translating it yields CASSQVSLTASGYTF.

This clone was recorded only once. This chain links TRBV11-3 with TRBJ2-2; TRBD1 agrees at 9 bases. The CDR3 sequence is 16 residues long. From germline, CDR1 is SGHNT and CDR2 YENEEA. V shed 5 bases and J 6 bases; nucleotides not matched to a gene: 10. CDR3 region: CASSVGQGTGAGELFF. The CDR3 DNA sequence: TGTGCCAGCAGCGTAGGACAGGGGACGGGGGCCGGGGAGCTGTTTTTT.

The J gene is TRBJ1-6, the V gene TRBV6-6; D is uncertain. The CDR3 contains 13 residues. Trimming shortened V by 10 bases and J by 5 bases, and 12 bases separated the two germline ends. The germline CDR1 and CDR2 sequences are MNHNY and SVGAGI (reference sequence). The chain's CDR3 is CATLRVNNSPLHF. The CDR3 DNA reads TGTGCCACCCTCCGGGTCAATAATTCACCCCTCCACTTT.

This rearrangement joins TRBV6-5 to TRBJ2-7, with 9 positions matching TRBD1. J was trimmed by 4 bases and V by 0 bases; bases with no gene match: 4. There are 15 residues in the CDR3. In germline, CDR1 is MNHEY, CDR2 SVGAGI. Here the CDR3 reads CASSYSRQGVYEQYF. The DNA of the CDR3 is TGTGCCAGCAGTTACTCTCGACAGGGGGTTTACGAGCAGTACTTC.

This chain uses TRBV5-6 with TRBJ1-2; D unresolved. Looked up from germline, CDR1 is SGHDT and CDR2 is YYEEEE. The CDR3 spans 11 residues. Trimming took 4 bases from V and 6 from J, leaving 7 bases between them. CDR3 region: CASSPGDGYTF. CDR3 nucleotides: TGTGCCAGCAGCCCCGGAGATGGCTACACCTTC.

The gene calls are TRBV28 and TRBJ2-1; the D gene is possibly TRBD1 (5 bases). V lost 6 bases, J lost 12 bases, and 15 bases lay in between. The CDR3 contains 12 residues. Looked up from germline, CDR1 is MDHEN and CDR2 is SYDVKM. In DNA, the CDR3 is TGTGCCAGCAGGCCGGCCGGTGGGGCGCAGTTCTTC. This gives the protein CASRPAGGAQFF.

V gene TRBV27 combines with J gene TRBJ1-5; TRBD1 matches 9 bases. Germline lookup yields CDR1 MNHEY and CDR2 SMNVEV (reference sequence). There are 13 residues in the CDR3. J was trimmed by 6 bases and V by 6 bases; bases with no gene match: 3. The CDR3 nucleotides are TGTGCCAGCAGGGGACAGGGAATTCAGCCCCAGCATTTT. Translated, it gives CASRGQGIQPQHF.

The J gene is TRBJ1-3, the V gene TRBV10-3; unclear D gene. Germline-derived CDR1 and CDR2 are ENHRY and SYGVKD. V lost 5 bases, J lost 0 bases, and 11 bases lay in between. The CDR3 covers 15 residues. The CDR3 protein is CAISRTPDSGNTIYF. CDR3 coding DNA: TGTGCCATCAGTAGGACTCCCGACTCTGGAAACACCATATATTTT.

The genes are TRBV9 and TRBJ1-1; D might be TRBD1 (5 bases). The CDR3 covers 14 residues. Germline CDR1 and CDR2: SGDLS and YYNGEE. V gave up 3 bases and J gave up 5 bases, with 14 bases separating them. CDR3 coding DNA: TGTGCCAGCAGCGCGACCGGGAGGGGAACTGAAGCTTTCTTT. Protein product: CASSATGRGTEAFF.

This clone was picked up one time. The chain links TRBV6-5 to TRBJ1-2; 7 nucleotides agree with TRBD1. V shed 6 bases, J shed 2 bases, and the junction held 3 bases outside the gene matches. The CDR3 is made up of 13 amino acids. Germline CDR1 is MNHEY and CDR2 is SVGAGI. The CDR3 reads CASRRDSNYGYTF. The DNA for the CDR3 is TGTGCCAGCAGGCGGGACAGCAACTATGGCTACACCTTC.

This rearrangement joins TRBV5-5 to TRBJ2-3, with 7 bases fitting TRBD2. J was trimmed by 1 base and V by 4 bases; bases with no gene match: 3. The CDR3 is made up of 14 amino acids. The V gene's germline CDR1 is SGHKS and CDR2 YYEKEE (reference sequence). CDR3 sequence reads: CASSPAGGTDTQYF. The CDR3 coding sequence is TGTGCCAGCAGCCCTGCGGGGGGCACAGATACGCAGTATTTT.

This clone was seen just once. The V call is TRBV5-6, the J call TRBJ2-1; 15 bases line up with TRBD2. The CDR3 length is 17 residues. V lost 4 bases and J lost 7; bases outside the gene matches: 9. Germline V gene data show CDR1 as SGHDT and CDR2 as YYEEEE. The CDR3 loop reads CASSPGTSGGRRNEQFF. The CDR3 region has the DNA TGTGCCAGCAGCCCGGGGACTAGCGGGGGGCGTAGGAATGAGCAGTTCTTC.

This clone was counted only a few times. This sequence joins TRBV3-1 (or the pseudogene TRBV3-2) and TRBJ2-2; D assignment may be TRBD1 or TRBD2 (7 bases each). This CDR3 is built from 18 residues. From germline, CDR1 is LGHDT and CDR2 YNNKEL (reference sequence). Trimming shortened V by 4 bases and J by 0 bases, and 18 bases separated the two germline ends. This chain's CDR3 is CASSRAYRGGSNTGELFF. The CDR3 DNA is TGTGCCAGCAGCCGCGCCTACAGGGGAGGGTCGAACACCGGGGAGCTGTTTTTT.

The rearrangement links TRBV5-1 to TRBJ2-1; no clear D. V was trimmed by 0 bases and J by 0 bases, leaving 10 bases between them. Germline V gene data show CDR1 as SGHRS and CDR2 as YFSETQ. This CDR3 region has 16 residues. CDR3 nucleotide sequence: TGCGCCAGCAGCTTGGCCGGGTCGAGCTCCTACAATGAGCAGTTCTTC. It specifies CASSLAGSSSYNEQFF.

This clone was observed a few times. V gene TRBV6-1 combines with J gene TRBJ1-4, with TRBD1 matching over 9 bases. CDR1 MNHNS and CDR2 SASEGT come from the germline V gene. The CDR3 spans 14 residues. Trimming removed 3 bases from V and 7 bases from J; junction bases left unmatched: 3. The CDR3 protein is CASSDTGGFEKLFF. DNA for the CDR3: TGTGCCAGCAGTGACACAGGGGGCTTTGAAAAACTGTTTTTT.

This clone turned up a few times. J is TRBJ1-3 and V is TRBV6-5; D uncertain. CDR3 size: 15 residues. The germline gives CDR1 MNHEY, CDR2 SVGAGI. Trimming left V 7 bases short and J 0 bases short, with 13 bases between. CDR3 DNA sequence: TGTGCCAGCACCAACCGCCCGGACTCTGGAAACACCATATATTTT. It codes for CASTNRPDSGNTIYF.

This clone showed up just once. Here the CDR3 DNA reads TGTGCCAGCACTAACATGTGCTACACCTTC. Protein sequence: CASTNMCYTF. J is TRBJ1-2 and V is TRBV6-4, with D unclear. Germline CDR1 is MRHNA and CDR2 is SNTAGT. With 7 bases removed from V and 9 bases from J, the gap between germline ends came to 9 bases. CDR3 size: 10 residues.

The genes are TRBV29-1 and TRBJ2-2, with a possible D match to TRBD2 (6 bases). The length of the CDR3 is 15 residues. The germline gives CDR1 SQVTM, CDR2 ANQGSEA. Trimming pared 4 bases from V and 6 bases from J, leaving 18 bases between. The DNA for the CDR3 is TGCAGCGTTGGGACTGGAACGGGGGTCTCCGGGGAGCTGTTTTTT. This encodes CSVGTGTGVSGELFF.

The chain links TRBV9 to TRBJ2-3; 10 nucleotides agree with TRBD2. CDR1 SGDLS and CDR2 YYNGEE come from the germline V gene. After removal of 5 bases from V and 3 bases from J, the junction contained 6 bases not matched to a gene. CDR3 size: 15 residues. The DNA for the CDR3 is TGTGCCAGCAGTTTTAGCGGGGGGAGGACAGATACGCAGTATTTT. Protein product: CASSFSGGRTDTQYF.

The chain is built from TRBV19 and TRBJ2-3; 8 positions agree with TRBD2. CDR1 is LNHDA and CDR2 is SQIVND in the germline V gene (reference sequence). J lost 1 base, V lost 5 bases, and 8 bases had no gene match. This CDR3 region has 16 residues. CDR3 DNA sequence: TGTGCCAGTAGTCCCCCGGGACTAGTGCGCACAGATACGCAGTATTTT. It codes for CASSPPGLVRTDTQYF.

This clone was seen only once. The CDR3 nucleotides read TGTGCCAGCAGCGTATATACGGATGGTGGCTACACCTTC. Translated: CASSVYTDGGYTF. The chain joins TRBV9 to TRBJ1-2; no clear D. Per germline, CDR1 SGDLS and CDR2 YYNGEE. Trimming took off 1 base at V and 7 bases at J, with 11 bases between the two ends. The CDR3 consists of 13 residues.

The CDR3 loop is CASSVGARGGGDTQYF. The CDR3 nucleotides read TGTGCCAGCAGCGTAGGGGCCAGGGGTGGTGGAGATACGCAGTATTTT. V is TRBV9 and J is TRBJ2-3; possible D gene TRBD1, 6 bases. This CDR3 contains 16 residues. Germline-derived CDR1 and CDR2 are SGDLS and YYNGEE. With 0 bases removed from V and 5 bases from J, the gap between germline ends came to 16 bases.

The chain combines TRBV5-8 with TRBJ1-5, with 9 nucleotides matching TRBD1. V lost 3 bases, J lost 5 bases, and 9 bases stayed unmatched. The CDR3 length is 16 residues. In germline, CDR1 is SGHTS, CDR2 YDEGEE. The CDR3 sequence: CASSSRPGQGDQPQHF. The CDR3 DNA reads TGTGCCAGCAGCTCGAGGCCGGGACAGGGAGATCAGCCCCAGCATTTT. The whole variable domain, remainder taken from reference TRBV5-8 and TRBJ1-5, is EAGVTQSPTHLIKTRGQQATLRCSPISGHTSVYWYQQALGLGLQFLLWYDEGEERNRGNFPPRFSGRQFPNYSSELNVNALELEDSALYLCASSSRPGQGDQPQHFGDGTRLSIL.

The rearrangement links TRBV5-1 to TRBJ1-2; no clear D gene. Germline-derived CDR1 and CDR2 are SGHRS and YFSETQ. Trimming took off 1 base at V and 8 bases at J, with 9 bases between the two ends. This CDR3 comprises 12 residues. CDR3 nucleotide sequence: TGCGCCAGCAGCTTGCTGGACGGGGGCTACACCTTC. Protein: CASSLLDGGYTF.

The chain combines TRBV5-1 with TRBJ2-2; 7 bases map to TRBD1. CDR3 length: 16 residues. Germline V gene sequence: CDR1 SGHRS, CDR2 YFSETQ. With 4 bases clipped from V and 3 bases from J, the junction kept 9 bases outside the gene matches. The chain's CDR3 is CASSASQGSYTGELFF. The CDR3 region has the DNA TGCGCCAGCAGCGCCTCACAGGGGTCGTACACCGGGGAGCTGTTTTTT.

The chain has TRBV7-9 and TRBJ1-2; D is possibly TRBD1 (5 bases). V was clipped by 1 base and J by 4 bases, with 10 bases between them. The germline V gene has CDR1 SEHNR and CDR2 FQNEAQ (reference sequence). The CDR3 runs to 14 residues. The CDR3 here is CASSLGGTVYGYTF. In nucleotides, the CDR3 is TGTGCCAGCAGCTTAGGGGGGACGGTCTATGGCTACACCTTC. The variable domain in full, with the rest retrieved from reference TRBV7-9 and TRBJ1-2, is DTGVSQNPRHKITKRGQNVTFRCDPISEHNRLYWYRQTLGQGPEFLTYFQNEAQLEKSRLLSDRFSAERPKGSFSTLEIQRTEQGDSAMYLCASSLGGTVYGYTFGSGTRLTVV.